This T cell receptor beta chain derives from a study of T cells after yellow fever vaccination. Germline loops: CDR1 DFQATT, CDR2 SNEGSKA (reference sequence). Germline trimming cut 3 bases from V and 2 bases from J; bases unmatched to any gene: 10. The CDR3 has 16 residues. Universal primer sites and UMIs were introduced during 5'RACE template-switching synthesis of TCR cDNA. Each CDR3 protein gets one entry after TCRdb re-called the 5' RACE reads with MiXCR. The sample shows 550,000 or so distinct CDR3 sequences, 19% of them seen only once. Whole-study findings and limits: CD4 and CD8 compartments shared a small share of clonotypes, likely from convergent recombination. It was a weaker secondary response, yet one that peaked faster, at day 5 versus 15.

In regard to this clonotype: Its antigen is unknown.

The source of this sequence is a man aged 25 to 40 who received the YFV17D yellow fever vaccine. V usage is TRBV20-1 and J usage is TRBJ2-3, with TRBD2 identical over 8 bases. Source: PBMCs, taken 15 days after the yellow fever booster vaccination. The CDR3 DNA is TGCAGTGCTAGCGCTCTCACTAGCGGTGACACAGATACGCAGTATTTT. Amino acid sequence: CSASALTSGDTDTQYF.